These 31 T cell receptor beta chains share one sample of origin, sequenced in a study of T cell responses to AZD1222 COVID-19 vaccine. Repertoires were generated with immunoSEQ multiplex PCR, while TCRdb's copy carries only in-frame clones and drops some. The profile shows about 130,000 clones, approximately 95% of them singletons. The sample was peripheral blood, taken 28 days after the second AZD1222 dose. The receptors stem from an adult who received the AZD1222 COVID-19 vaccine.

This chain links TRBV2 with TRBJ1-6; D unresolved. Trimming took 3 bases from V and 2 from J, leaving 8 bases between them. Germline loops: CDR1 SNHLY, CDR2 FYNNEI. This CDR3 contains 15 residues. The CDR3 reads CASSEESPYNSPLHF. The CDR3 bases are TGTGCCAGCAGTGAGGAGAGCCCCTATAATTCACCCCTCCACTTT. Based on the CDR3 plus reference TRBV2 and TRBJ1-6, the full variable domain is EPEVTQTPSHQVTQMGQEVILRCVPISNHLYFYWYRQILGQKVEFLVSFYNNEISEKSEIFDDQFSVERPDGSNFTLKIRSTKLEDSAMYFCASSEESPYNSPLHFGNGTRLTVT.

The V gene is TRBV11-1, the J gene TRBJ2-7; weak D call: TRBD2 (5 bases). Trimming removed 2 bases from V and 2 bases from J, with 10 bases in between. This CDR3 has 14 residues. Per germline, CDR1 SGHAT and CDR2 FQDESV (reference sequence). The CDR3 nucleotides are TGTGCCAGCAGCTTAACGGTCGGGGCCTACGAGCAGTACTTC. This translates into CASSLTVGAYEQYF.

This chain joins TRBV19 and TRBJ1-1; D ambiguous. The germline V gene has CDR1 LNHDA and CDR2 SQIVND (reference sequence). Trimming shortened V by 3 bases and J by 1 base, and 6 bases separated the two germline ends. This CDR3 spans 13 amino acids. CDR3 nucleotide sequence: TGTGCCAGTAGTATGCTGAGGAACACTGAAGCTTTCTTT. Protein product: CASSMLRNTEAFF.

This rearrangement joins TRBV6-5 to TRBJ1-1, with D unresolved. Germline V gene sequence: CDR1 MNHEY, CDR2 SVGAGI. CDR3 size: 12 residues. V was pared by 6 bases and J by 7 bases, with 12 bases between. In nucleotides, the CDR3 is TGTGCCAGCAGCCCCGGATTACTTGAAGCTTTCTTT. Amino acids: CASSPGLLEAFF.

The V call is TRBV5-6, the J call TRBJ1-2, with D unresolved. The CDR3 spans 16 residues. Germline-derived CDR1 and CDR2 are SGHDT and YYEEEE. V was shortened by 1 base and J by 1 base, with 14 bases between the two germline ends. CDR3 coding DNA: TGTGCCAGCAGCTTGTTAATCTCAATAAGTAACTATGGCTACACCTTC. Amino acids: CASSLLISISNYGYTF.

Only a few counts were recorded for this clone. Here the CDR3 reads CASSLVPSGGELFF. CDR3 sequence (DNA): TGTGCCAGCAGCTTAGTACCTAGCGGCGGGGAGCTGTTTTTT. The chain combines TRBV7-9 with TRBJ2-2; 7 bases are a match to TRBD2. V gave up 1 base and J gave up 7 bases; unmatched junction bases: 3. Germline-derived CDR1 and CDR2 are SEHNR and FQNEAQ (reference sequence). This CDR3 is 14 amino acids long.

The chain has TRBV30 and TRBJ2-2; D call uncertain. The CDR3 covers 11 residues. The V gene's germline CDR1 is GTSNPN and CDR2 SVGIG (reference sequence). V lost 5 bases to trimming and J lost 5 bases, with 6 bases between them. The CDR3 region has the DNA TGTGCCTGGGGTGGGACCGGGGAGCTGTTTTTT. This gives the protein CAWGGTGELFF.

The chain recombines TRBV3-1 (or the pseudogene TRBV3-2) with TRBJ2-1, with 9 positions matching TRBD2. CDR3 length: 14 amino acids. V was clipped by 4 bases and J by 7 bases; unmatched bases: 5. From germline, CDR1 is LGHDT and CDR2 YNNKEL (reference sequence). The CDR3 spells CASSRGLAKNEQFF. The DNA for the CDR3 is TGTGCCAGCAGCCGCGGACTAGCGAAAAATGAGCAGTTCTTC.

CDR3 sequence (DNA): TGTGCCAGCAGCCCGACAGATATGAACACTGAAGCTTTCTTT. Translated: CASSPTDMNTEAFF. The rearrangement uses TRBV5-8 and TRBJ1-1, with TRBD1 as a possible D gene (5 bases). CDR3 size: 14 residues. Germline CDR1 SGHTS, CDR2 YDEGEE. Trimming stripped 4 bases from V and 0 bases from J, with 10 bases between.

This clone was found once. The chain couples TRBV28 to TRBJ1-2; a weak D match, TRBD1 (5 bases). Germline CDR1 and CDR2: MDHEN and SYDVKM. The germline V and J ends were trimmed by 6 bases and 7 bases, with 18 bases remaining between them. The CDR3 loop spans 14 amino acids. In DNA, the CDR3 is TGTGCCAGCAGCTGGGCCGGGACCAATAGTGGCTACACCTTC. It specifies CASSWAGTNSGYTF.

The rearrangement uses TRBV12-3 or TRBV12-4 and TRBJ1-1; D uncertain. The CDR3 spans 13 residues. V shed 3 bases and J shed 5 bases, with 10 bases lying between them. The CDR3 coding sequence is TGTGCCAGCAGTTTCAACGGGGATACTGAAGCTTTCTTT. Amino acids: CASSFNGDTEAFF.

The chain recombines TRBV12-3 or TRBV12-4 with TRBJ2-7; D not resolved. V lost 5 bases and J lost 8, with 10 bases in between. This CDR3 contains 11 residues. The chain's CDR3 is CASSLRLKQYF. The CDR3 DNA follows: TGTGCCAGCAGTCTTAGGCTGAAGCAGTACTTC.

The chain is built from TRBV5-4 and TRBJ1-1; 8 nucleotides match TRBD1. Per germline, CDR1 SGHNT and CDR2 YYREEE (reference sequence). V shed 4 bases, J shed 4 bases, and the junction held 3 bases outside the gene matches. This CDR3 spans 13 amino acids. Here the CDR3 DNA reads TGTGCCAGCAGCCTACAGGGGGGCACTGAAGCTTTCTTT. This gives the protein CASSLQGGTEAFF.

This clone has just one count. This CDR3 reads CASIGRVKGNTIYF. The CDR3 bases are TGTGCCAGCATTGGCCGGGTGAAGGGAAACACCATATATTTT. V usage is TRBV28 and J usage is TRBJ1-3; D not resolved. In germline, CDR1 is MDHEN, CDR2 SYDVKM. Trimming left V 7 bases short and J 4 bases short, with 14 bases between. The CDR3 loop spans 14 amino acids.

The chain recombines TRBV4-3 with TRBJ1-2; possible D gene TRBD1, 6 bases. The CDR3 is 15 residues long. The germline V and J ends were trimmed by 1 base and 8 bases, with 17 bases remaining between them. Per the germline V gene, CDR1 is LGHNA and CDR2 is YSLEER. CDR3 sequence reads: CASSQGGEGVRGYTF. For the CDR3, the DNA is TGCGCCAGCAGCCAAGGAGGGGAGGGGGTGAGAGGCTACACCTTC.

J is TRBJ1-2 and V is TRBV29-1, with D perhaps TRBD1 (6 bases). The V end lost 5 bases, the J end lost 6 bases, and 19 bases lay between the germline ends. Per germline, CDR1 SQVTM and CDR2 ANQGSEA. The CDR3 runs to 14 residues. The CDR3 region is CSVTGTFGFHGYTF. The CDR3 bases are TGCAGCGTTACCGGGACATTTGGATTCCATGGCTACACCTTC.

CDR3 residues: CASSQNPRETQYF. CDR3 bases: TGTGCCAGCAGCCAGAACCCTAGGGAGACCCAGTACTTC. The chain recombines TRBV11-2 with TRBJ2-5, with D hard to call. CDR1 and CDR2 (germline): SGHAT, FQNNGV. The CDR3 sequence is 13 residues long. Trimming pared 5 bases from V and 5 bases from J, leaving 12 bases between.

The chain carries TRBV28 and TRBJ2-7; 9 nucleotides match TRBD1. Per germline, CDR1 MDHEN and CDR2 SYDVKM. CDR3 size: 12 residues. V gave up 9 bases and J gave up 2 bases; unmatched junction bases: 2. The CDR3 DNA follows: TGTGCCAGTGGGGACAGGGCCTACGAGCAGTACTTC. Residues: CASGDRAYEQYF. Drawing the rest from reference TRBV28 and TRBJ2-7, the complete variable domain is DVKVTQSSRYLVKRTGEKVFLECVQDMDHENMFWYRQDPGLGLRLIYFSYDVKMKEKGDIPEGYSVSREKKERFSLILESASTNQTSMYLCASGDRAYEQYFGPGTRLTVT.

V usage is TRBV6-1 and J usage is TRBJ1-1; 9 bases are shared with TRBD1. Germline values: CDR1 MNHNS, CDR2 SASEGT. V lost 2 bases and J lost 1; bases outside the gene matches: 8. The CDR3 has 17 residues. CDR3 nucleotides: TGTGCCAGCAGTGAACCGGGACAGGGTAGAAAGAACACTGAAGCTTTCTTT. Translating gives CASSEPGQGRKNTEAFF.

The chain uses TRBV6-5 and TRBJ1-4, with D possibly matching TRBD1 (6 bases). The CDR3 covers 15 residues. Trimming stripped 6 bases from V and 6 bases from J, with 17 bases between. Per germline, CDR1 MNHEY and CDR2 SVGAGI. The CDR3 is CASRTRGALHEKLFF. The CDR3 DNA sequence: TGTGCCAGCAGGACCCGGGGGGCGCTACATGAAAAACTGTTTTTT.

The rearrangement links TRBV6-1 to TRBJ1-2, with no clear D. In germline, CDR1 is MNHNS, CDR2 SASEGT. There are 14 residues in the CDR3. V lost 2 bases and J 4 bases, leaving 11 bases between the germline ends. As DNA, the CDR3 is TGTGCCAGCAGTGAAAGGGCCGGCTCCTATGGCTACACCTTC. Its protein product is CASSERAGSYGYTF.

In this sample, this clone turned up once. The chain's CDR3 is CASSSGQGLGYTF. The CDR3, as DNA: TGTGCCAGCAGTTCAGGACAGGGCCTCGGCTACACCTTC. The chain combines TRBV6-5 with TRBJ1-2; 8 nucleotides agree with TRBD1. Germline-derived CDR1 and CDR2 are MNHEY and SVGAGI. V lost 4 bases to trimming and J lost 8 bases; unmatched junction nucleotides: 6. The length of the CDR3 is 13 residues.

The V call is TRBV12-3 or TRBV12-4, the J call TRBJ2-7; tentatively, D is TRBD1 (5 bases). Trimming cost V 5 bases and J 3 bases, with 5 bases left between them. The CDR3 has 11 residues. The CDR3 here is CASSQGYEQYF. In DNA, the CDR3 is TGTGCCAGCAGTCAGGGCTACGAGCAGTACTTC.

V gene TRBV30 combines with J gene TRBJ1-4; no clear D gene. The CDR3 is 11 amino acids. The germline CDR1 and CDR2 sequences are GTSNPN and SVGIG (reference sequence). The V gene lost 2 bases and the J gene lost 15 bases, with 13 bases spanning the gap. CDR3: CAWSPGGRVFF. The CDR3 bases are TGTGCCTGGAGTCCGGGAGGTAGGGTGTTTTTT.

V gene TRBV28 combines with J gene TRBJ1-1; 7 positions match TRBD1. This CDR3 comprises 13 residues. The germline V gene has CDR1 MDHEN and CDR2 SYDVKM. V shed 8 bases, J shed 3 bases, and the junction held 6 bases outside the gene matches. The CDR3 spells CASAGQVDTEAFF. CDR3 nucleotides: TGTGCCAGCGCCGGACAGGTTGACACTGAAGCTTTCTTT.

J is TRBJ2-2 and V is TRBV19; the D gene is possibly TRBD1 (7 bases). Germline V lookup: CDR1 LNHDA, CDR2 SQIVND (reference sequence). Trimming took off 0 bases at V and 7 bases at J, with 12 bases between the two ends. CDR3 length equals 15 residues. CDR3 DNA: TGTGCCAGTAGTATAGAACACAGGGGAGGCGGGGAGCTGTTTTTT. Its translation is CASSIEHRGGGELFF.

The J gene is TRBJ1-4, the V gene TRBV2, with D perhaps matching TRBD1 (5 bases). The CDR3 spans 15 residues. The germline V gene encodes CDR1 SNHLY and CDR2 FYNNEI. Trimming removed 5 bases from V and 6 bases from J, with 16 bases in between. CDR3: CASSFRDPRDEKLFF. The CDR3 DNA sequence: TGTGCCAGCAGTTTCAGGGATCCCAGGGATGAAAAACTGTTTTTT.

The rearrangement joins TRBV9 to TRBJ2-5, with 7 bases matching TRBD2. V lost 0 bases to trimming and J lost 1 base; unmatched junction nucleotides: 6. CDR1 is SGDLS, CDR2 YYNGEE, per germline. The CDR3 is 16 amino acids. The CDR3 DNA sequence: TGTGCCAGCAGCGTAGCGGGCGGGGGAGTCCAAGAGACCCAGTACTTC. Its translation: CASSVAGGGVQETQYF.

V usage is TRBV7-9 and J usage is TRBJ1-6; no firm D call. Trimming removed 2 bases at V and 7 bases at J, with 12 bases between. The CDR3 sequence is 15 residues long. CDR1 and CDR2 (germline): SEHNR, FQNEAQ (reference sequence). The CDR3 DNA sequence: TGTGCCAGCAGCTTACGGCGGGTGGAGAATTCACCCCTCCACTTT. Residues: CASSLRRVENSPLHF.

The V and J genes are TRBV7-2 and TRBJ1-2, with D possibly being TRBD1 (5 bases). The CDR3 length is 13 residues. Trimming pared 4 bases from V and 7 bases from J, leaving 13 bases between. Looked up from germline, CDR1 is SGHTA and CDR2 is FQGNSA. CDR3: CASSSPGTIGYTF. The CDR3 DNA reads TGTGCCAGCAGCTCTCCTGGGACTATTGGCTACACCTTC.

The rearrangement uses TRBV24-1 and TRBJ2-1; 12 positions agree with TRBD2. Unmatched junction bases numbered 2, after V lost 6 bases and J lost 6 bases. The CDR3 length is 14 residues. Germline V gene sequence: CDR1 KGHDR, CDR2 SFDVKD. The CDR3 bases are TGTGCCACCAGTAGGACTAGCGGGATCAATGAGCAGTTCTTC. Protein product: CATSRTSGINEQFF.